This T cell receptor (beta chain) was found in a study of CD8 T cells in ankylosing spondylitis. General study results and limits: Characteristic of ankylosing spondylitis blood, it appeared, was a TCR beta motif comprising roughly eight highly homologous variants. Disease-associated clones were CD8+ and fairly uncommon in peripheral blood.

On this clonotype itself: Its target is unknown.

Each CDR3 protein is one row after TCRdb ran MiXCR on the 5' RACE reads. The sample has about 700,000 distinct CDR3 sequences, 15% to 20% seen once. This clonotype was obtained from a male donor with ankylosing spondylitis. The material sequenced was blood, either unsorted or a sorted T cell fraction (not recorded which).

The CDR3 sequence is CASSQDAGARNIQYF. In DNA, the CDR3 is TGCGCCAGCAGCCAAGATGCGGGGGCTCGAAACATTCAGTACTTC. The chain is built from TRBV4-3 and TRBJ2-4; D may be TRBD2 (7 bases). The V end was cut by 0 bases, the J end by 6 bases, with 12 bases between. This CDR3 is built from 15 residues. The germline gives CDR1 LGHNA, CDR2 YSLEER.